The 9 T cell receptor beta chains listed next were all sequenced from one sample in a study of blood T cell repertoires in COVID-19. Sequencing was performed with immunoSEQ multiplex PCR; in TCRdb, only in-frame clones are kept and a portion is missing. The profile shows 150,000 to 200,000 clones, around 83% of them singletons. Sequencing input: peripheral blood. The source is a woman aged 80 or older in a cohort sampled during active or convalescent COVID-19.

J is TRBJ1-6 and V is TRBV3-1 (or the pseudogene TRBV3-2); tentative D call: TRBD1 (6 bases). Between the trimmed V and J ends, which lost 4 bases and 2 bases, there was a span of 9 bases. CDR1 is LGHDT and CDR2 is YNNKEL in the germline V gene (reference sequence). This CDR3 contains 15 residues. This chain's CDR3 is CASSPQGPYNSPLHF. DNA of the CDR3: TGTGCCAGCAGCCCACAGGGTCCCTATAATTCACCCCTCCACTTT.

CDR3 in DNA: TGTGCCAGCAGCCTGGGGACAGGGTTCACAGATACGCAGTATTTT. This sequence encodes CASSLGTGFTDTQYF. The gene calls are TRBV14 and TRBJ2-3; the match to TRBD1 covers 9 bases. The CDR3 runs to 15 residues. In germline, CDR1 is SGHDN, CDR2 FVKESK. With V trimmed by 4 bases and J by 2 bases, 4 bases remained unmatched.

The chain recombines TRBV29-1 with TRBJ2-1; 7 bases line up with TRBD1. Germline values: CDR1 SQVTM, CDR2 ANQGSEA. The CDR3 covers 13 residues. Germline trimming cut 8 bases from V and 7 bases from J; bases unmatched to any gene: 11. The CDR3 DNA is TGCAGCCAGGGGGAGACGAACGGGAATGAGCAGTTCTTC. It codes for CSQGETNGNEQFF.

This clone came up once. The genes are TRBV29-1 and TRBJ1-3; 9 nucleotides match TRBD1. Germline CDR1 SQVTM, CDR2 ANQGSEA. CDR3 length: 17 residues. V lost 6 bases, J lost 0 bases, and 12 bases stayed unmatched. CDR3 in amino acids: CSVAGQGMDRSGNTIYF. CDR3 DNA: TGCAGCGTCGCGGGACAGGGAATGGACCGCTCTGGAAACACCATATATTTT. Full variable domain (remainder filled in from reference TRBV29-1 and TRBJ1-3): SAVISQKPSRDICQRGTSLTIQCQVDSQVTMMFWYRQQPGQSLTLIATANQGSEATYESGFVIDKFPISRPNLTFSTLTVSNMSPEDSSIYLCSVAGQGMDRSGNTIYFGEGSWLTVV.

This chain links TRBV24-1 with TRBJ1-5; 9 bases map to TRBD1. In germline, CDR1 is KGHDR, CDR2 SFDVKD. This CDR3 region has 17 residues. Germline trimming cut 4 bases from V and 1 base from J; bases unmatched to any gene: 7. The CDR3 here is CATSENLGTGSNQPQHF. As DNA, the CDR3 is TGTGCCACCAGTGAAAATTTGGGGACAGGGAGCAATCAGCCCCAGCATTTT.

The chain recombines TRBV27 with TRBJ1-6; 9 bases are shared with TRBD1. CDR1 MNHEY and CDR2 SMNVEV come from the germline V gene (reference sequence). With 0 bases clipped from V and 8 bases from J, the junction kept 8 bases outside the gene matches. The CDR3 contains 17 residues. CDR3 amino acids: CASSLSLQGAGDSPLHF. CDR3 bases: TGTGCCAGCAGTTTATCGCTACAGGGGGCTGGGGATTCACCCCTCCACTTT.

This clone was found many times. V gene TRBV29-1 combines with J gene TRBJ1-2; perhaps TRBD1 as D (6 bases). Germline assignment: CDR1 SQVTM and CDR2 ANQGSEA. The CDR3 spans 13 residues. V gave up 6 bases and J gave up 3 bases, with 14 bases separating them. CDR3 sequence: CSVGTGSDYGYTF. As DNA, the CDR3 is TGCAGCGTGGGCACAGGGTCGGACTATGGCTACACCTTC.

The J gene is TRBJ1-5, the V gene TRBV29-1; a weak D match, TRBD1 (6 bases). This CDR3 is built from 13 residues. Germline lookup yields CDR1 SQVTM and CDR2 ANQGSEA. Trimming removed 4 bases from V and 2 bases from J, with 9 bases in between. The CDR3 coding sequence is TGCAGCGTTGGGGGGACACGCAATCAGCCCCAGCATTTT. This encodes CSVGGTRNQPQHF. Full variable domain (outside the CDR3, taken from reference TRBV29-1 and TRBJ1-5): SAVISQKPSRDICQRGTSLTIQCQVDSQVTMMFWYRQQPGQSLTLIATANQGSEATYESGFVIDKFPISRPNLTFSTLTVSNMSPEDSSIYLCSVGGTRNQPQHFGDGTRLSIL.

The chain couples TRBV19 to TRBJ1-1; 9 bases are a match to TRBD1. The CDR3 is 17 residues long. V was clipped by 4 bases and J by 1 base; unmatched bases: 10. Per germline, CDR1 LNHDA and CDR2 SQIVND (reference sequence). Written as DNA, the CDR3 is TGTGCCAGTAGTACGGGAAGTGCGGGACAGGGGAACACTGAAGCTTTCTTT. Amino acids: CASSTGSAGQGNTEAFF.